This T cell receptor beta chain was sequenced for a study of blood T cell repertoires in COVID-19. Study context: T cells, B-cell-depleted T cells, or PBMCs provided the cDNA or gDNA that served as material.

Produced via immunoSEQ multiplex PCR; TCRdb's table is partial and in-frame only. Of 100,000 to 150,000 clones in the sample, over 80% were seen once. The CDR3 is made up of 12 amino acids. Trimming pared 2 bases from V and 10 bases from J, leaving 8 bases between. Looked up from germline, CDR1 is ENHRY and CDR2 is SYGVKD. The TCR sequence derives from a man aged 40-49 years with active or convalescent COVID-19. The sequenced sample consisted of peripheral blood. The chain joins TRBV10-3 to TRBJ1-4; D ambiguous. CDR3 sequence reads: CAISEAERKLFF. For the CDR3, the DNA is TGTGCCATCAGTGAGGCGGAGCGAAAACTGTTTTTT.